The 8 T cell receptor beta chains below all came from one sample that was sequenced in a study of blood T cells in healthy people across ages (dated by TCRdb to the mid-2010s). The library relied on 5' RACE. Instrument on record: Illumina HiSeq 2500. A second PCR of about 6 to 11 cycles was performed with a sample-barcoded 5' primer and a J-beta primer mix. Using fastp at Q25 and MiXCR, TCRdb reprocessed the public reads and kept productive beta chains. One record per CDR3 amino acid sequence lists the most common genes and DNA. Here the sample has 850,000 to 1,100,000 distinct CDR3 sequences; roughly two fifths occur a single time. In total, the top ten clones hold around 13% of the sample. Input material: blood. The receptors come from a man between 18 and 29 years old in good health.

The CDR3 sequence is CASSVGGAPMGYTF. CDR3 bases: TGTGCCAGCAGCGTGGGAGGGGCGCCGATGGGCTACACCTTC. The V call is TRBV5-6, the J call TRBJ1-2; tentatively, D is TRBD1 (5 bases). Between the trimmed V and J ends, which lost 4 bases and 8 bases, there was a span of 18 bases. Germline CDR1 is SGHDT and CDR2 is YYEEEE. This CDR3 is 14 amino acids long.

This clonotype has ten or more counts. V gene TRBV10-3 combines with J gene TRBJ2-7, with TRBD1 identical over 10 bases. The CDR3 is made up of 14 amino acids. V dropped 6 bases and J dropped 6; count of bases not matched to a gene: 8. CDR1 is ENHRY, CDR2 SYGVKD, per germline. Here the CDR3 reads CAISPRQGASEQYF. DNA of the CDR3: TGTGCCATCAGCCCTAGACAGGGGGCTAGCGAGCAGTACTTC.

This clonotype was detected a few times. V usage is TRBV25-1 and J usage is TRBJ1-1; weak D call: TRBD1 (6 bases). CDR3 size: 13 residues. The germline CDR1 and CDR2 sequences are MGHDK and SYGVNS. V lost 4 bases and J 5 bases, leaving 11 bases between the germline ends. The CDR3 DNA is TGTGCCAGCAGTGGGCAGGGGACAACTGAAGCTTTCTTT. The encoded protein is CASSGQGTTEAFF.

This clonotype was seen repeatedly, ten times or more. V and J are TRBV20-1 and TRBJ2-3; the match to TRBD1 covers 8 bases. This CDR3 is built from 13 residues. Germline V gene sequence: CDR1 DFQATT, CDR2 SNEGSKA (reference sequence). Trimming took 5 bases from V and 5 from J; bases not matched to a gene: 6. The CDR3 DNA sequence: TGCAGTGCTCCTTTCACAGGGGGAGATACGCAGTATTTT. Protein product: CSAPFTGGDTQYF.

The rearrangement joins TRBV20-1 to TRBJ1-5; the D gene is possibly TRBD1 (6 bases). Germline CDR1 and CDR2: DFQATT and SNEGSKA (reference sequence). V lost 5 bases to trimming and J lost 5 bases, with 10 bases between them. The CDR3 length is 12 residues. CDR3 in amino acids: CSAGQSHQPQHF. CDR3 DNA sequence: TGCAGTGCTGGACAGTCTCATCAGCCCCAGCATTTT.

The chain joins TRBV5-1 to TRBJ2-5; a possible D gene is TRBD2 (5 bases). Germline V CDR1 and CDR2: SGHRS, YFSETQ. CDR3 length equals 13 residues. The V gene lost 5 bases and the J gene lost 3 bases, with 11 bases spanning the gap. The CDR3 region is CASRGGSEETQYF. The CDR3 nucleotides read TGCGCCAGCAGGGGCGGGTCCGAAGAGACCCAGTACTTC.

This clonotype was seen only a few times. A much bigger clone sits one base away, suggesting this may be a read error. The chain is built from TRBV20-1 and TRBJ2-1; D perhaps matches TRBD2 (6 bases). The CDR3 spans 15 residues. Deletions cut 7 bases from V and 13 bases from J, with 29 bases between. The germline V gene has CDR1 DFQATT and CDR2 SNEGSKA (reference sequence). The CDR3 region is CSGRAVPSPGETQFF. CDR3 nucleotide sequence: TGCAGTGGACGGGCCGTCCCAAGCCCGGGGGAGACCCAGTTCTTC.

V is TRBV5-1 and J is TRBJ2-1; D is ambiguous. This CDR3 has 15 residues. Germline V gives CDR1 SGHRS, CDR2 YFSETQ. The ends were cut back, 0 bases at V and 10 bases at J, with 17 bases in the middle. The chain's CDR3 is CASSLDSVRGGEQFF. The CDR3 nucleotides read TGCGCCAGCAGCTTGGACAGCGTTAGAGGTGGAGAGCAGTTCTTC.